This TCR beta chain came from a study of T-cell reconstitution after alpha-beta-depleted transplantation in children. Unique molecular identifiers were used to barcode this TCRbeta library. TCRdb reprocessed the PCR reads via MiXCR and lists one record per CDR3 protein. Of fewer than 1 million distinct CDR3 sequences in the sample, 16% are singletons; the top ten hold 5%. The CDR3 consists of 13 residues. The germline V and J ends were trimmed by 6 bases and 5 bases, with 14 bases remaining between them. Study findings and constraints: Surviving recipient T cells and thymic progenitors produced the high day-60 TCRbeta diversity seen in some patients. At one year after transplant, newly produced T cells mostly accounted for T-cell counts and diversity. As was reported, about two months after transplant, alpha-beta T cells came from several hundred expanded graft clones.

Worth noting for this clonotype: Antigen specificity is unknown.

The specimen was PBMCs, mostly from graft donor cells, collected 360 days after TCRalphabeta/CD19-depleted stem cell transplant. The chain joins TRBV12-3 or TRBV12-4 to TRBJ2-7, with a tentative D call TRBD1 (5 bases). This TCR was sampled from a male patient aged 10 to 17 who had a stem cell transplant for acute lymphoblastic leukemia, so the T cells may come from the graft donor. CDR3 sequence (DNA): TGTGCCAGCAGGACAGCAGGGTATAACGAGCAGTACTTC. Amino acid sequence: CASRTAGYNEQYF.